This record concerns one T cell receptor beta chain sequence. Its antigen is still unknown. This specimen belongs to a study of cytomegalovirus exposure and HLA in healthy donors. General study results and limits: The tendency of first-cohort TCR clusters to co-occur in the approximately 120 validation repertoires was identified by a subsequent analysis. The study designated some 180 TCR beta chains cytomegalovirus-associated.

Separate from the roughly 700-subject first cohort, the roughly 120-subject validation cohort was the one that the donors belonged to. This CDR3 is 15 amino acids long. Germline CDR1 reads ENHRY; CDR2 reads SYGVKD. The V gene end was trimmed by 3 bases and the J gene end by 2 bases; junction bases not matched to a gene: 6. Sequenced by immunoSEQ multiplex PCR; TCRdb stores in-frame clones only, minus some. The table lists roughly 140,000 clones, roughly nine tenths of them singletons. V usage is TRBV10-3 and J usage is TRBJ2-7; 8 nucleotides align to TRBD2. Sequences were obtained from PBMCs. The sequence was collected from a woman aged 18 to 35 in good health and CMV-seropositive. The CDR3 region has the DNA TGTGCCATCAGTGACACCGGGACTAGTCCCTACGAGCAGTACTTC. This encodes CAISDTGTSPYEQYF.